The source of this T cell receptor (beta chain) is a study of blood T cell repertoires in COVID-19. Germline lookup yields CDR1 MNHEY and CDR2 SMNVEV (reference sequence). This CDR3 region has 18 residues. Trimming cost V 3 bases and J 5 bases; bases outside gene matches: 14. Clones were sequenced by immunoSEQ multiplex PCR, and TCRdb holds only the in-frame ones, with some missing. The table lists roughly 67,000 clones, 60% to 85% of them singletons. The sequenced material came from peripheral blood. The genes are TRBV27 and TRBJ2-5; 11 nucleotides line up with TRBD1. The source is a human donor in a cohort sampled during active COVID-19. The CDR3 bases are TGTGCCAGCAGTTTCAAACCTCCGGGACAGGGGGGAATGGAGACCCAGTACTTC. Its protein is CASSFKPPGQGGMETQYF.